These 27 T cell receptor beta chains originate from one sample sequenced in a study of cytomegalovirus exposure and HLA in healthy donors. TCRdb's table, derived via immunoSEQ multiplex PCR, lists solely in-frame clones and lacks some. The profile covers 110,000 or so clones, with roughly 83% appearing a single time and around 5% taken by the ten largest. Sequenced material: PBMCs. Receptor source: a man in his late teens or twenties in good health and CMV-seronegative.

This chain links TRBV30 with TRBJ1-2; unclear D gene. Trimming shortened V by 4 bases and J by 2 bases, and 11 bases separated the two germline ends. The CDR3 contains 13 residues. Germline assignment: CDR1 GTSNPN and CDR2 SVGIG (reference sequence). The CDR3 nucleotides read TGTGCCTGGACCCCCCAGGTAAACTATGGCTACACCTTC. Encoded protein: CAWTPQVNYGYTF.

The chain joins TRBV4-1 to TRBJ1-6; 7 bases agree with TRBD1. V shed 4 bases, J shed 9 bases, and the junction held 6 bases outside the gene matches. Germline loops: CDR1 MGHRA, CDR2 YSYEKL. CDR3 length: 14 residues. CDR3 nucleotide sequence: TGCGCCAGCAGCCCGAACGGACAGGTTTCACCCCTCCACTTT. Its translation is CASSPNGQVSPLHF.

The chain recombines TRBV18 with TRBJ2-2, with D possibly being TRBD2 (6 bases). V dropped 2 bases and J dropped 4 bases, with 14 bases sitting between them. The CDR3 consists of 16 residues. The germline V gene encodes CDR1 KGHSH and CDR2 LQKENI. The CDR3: CASSPGPGGITGELFF. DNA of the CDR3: TGTGCCAGCTCACCAGGTCCGGGCGGGATCACCGGGGAGCTGTTTTTT.

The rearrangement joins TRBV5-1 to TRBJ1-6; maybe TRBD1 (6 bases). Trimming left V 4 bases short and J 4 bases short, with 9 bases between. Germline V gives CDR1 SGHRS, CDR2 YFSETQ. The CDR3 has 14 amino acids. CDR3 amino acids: CASSGRGYNSPLHF. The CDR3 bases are TGCGCCAGCAGCGGCAGGGGTTATAATTCACCCCTCCACTTT.

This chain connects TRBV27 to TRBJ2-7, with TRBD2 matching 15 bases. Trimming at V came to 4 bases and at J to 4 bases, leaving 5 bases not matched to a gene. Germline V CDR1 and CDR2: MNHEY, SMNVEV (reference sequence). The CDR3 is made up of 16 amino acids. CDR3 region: CASSSGLAGGPYEQYF. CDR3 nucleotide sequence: TGTGCCAGCAGTTCCGGACTAGCGGGAGGGCCTTACGAGCAGTACTTC.

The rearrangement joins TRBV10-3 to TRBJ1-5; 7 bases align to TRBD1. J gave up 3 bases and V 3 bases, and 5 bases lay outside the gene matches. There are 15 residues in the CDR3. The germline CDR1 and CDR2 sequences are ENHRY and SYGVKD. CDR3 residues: CAISDRDSTNQPQHF. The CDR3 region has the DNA TGTGCCATCAGTGACCGGGACAGCACCAATCAGCCCCAGCATTTT.

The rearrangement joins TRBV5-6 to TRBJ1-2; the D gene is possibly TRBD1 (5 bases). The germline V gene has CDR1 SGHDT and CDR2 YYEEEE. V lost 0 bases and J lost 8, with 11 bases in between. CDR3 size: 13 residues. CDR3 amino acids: CASSLVTEGGYTF. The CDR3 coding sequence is TGTGCCAGCAGCTTGGTGACAGAAGGGGGCTACACCTTC.

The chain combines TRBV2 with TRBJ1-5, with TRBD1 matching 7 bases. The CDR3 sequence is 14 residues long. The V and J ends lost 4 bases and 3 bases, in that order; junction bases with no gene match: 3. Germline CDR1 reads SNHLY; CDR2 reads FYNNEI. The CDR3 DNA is TGTGCCAGCAGTGTGACAGGGTTCAATCAGCCCCAGCATTTT. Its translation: CASSVTGFNQPQHF. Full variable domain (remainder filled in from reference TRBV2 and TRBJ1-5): EPEVTQTPSHQVTQMGQEVILRCVPISNHLYFYWYRQILGQKVEFLVSFYNNEISEKSEIFDDQFSVERPDGSNFTLKIRSTKLEDSAMYFCASSVTGFNQPQHFGDGTRLSIL.

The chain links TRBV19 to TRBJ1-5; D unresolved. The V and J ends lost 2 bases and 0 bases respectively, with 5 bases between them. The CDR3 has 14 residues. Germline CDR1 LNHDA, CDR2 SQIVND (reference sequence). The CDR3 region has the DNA TGTGCCAGTAGTATAACAGATAGCAATCAGCCCCAGCATTTT. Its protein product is CASSITDSNQPQHF.

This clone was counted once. As DNA, the CDR3 is TGTGCCAGCAGCTACGGAACGTTAGCGGGAGTTAGCAATGAGCAGTTCTTC. Residues: CASSYGTLAGVSNEQFF. This chain links TRBV5-4 with TRBJ2-1, with TRBD2 identical over 9 bases. There are 17 residues in the CDR3. Looked up from germline, CDR1 is SGHNT and CDR2 is YYREEE (reference sequence). Trimming at V came to 3 bases and at J to 6 bases, leaving 13 bases not matched to a gene.

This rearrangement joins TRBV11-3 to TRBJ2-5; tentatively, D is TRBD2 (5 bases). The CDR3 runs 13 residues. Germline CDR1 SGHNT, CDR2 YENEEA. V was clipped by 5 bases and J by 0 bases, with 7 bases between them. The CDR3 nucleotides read TGTGCCAGCAGCGGAGGCTACCAAGAGACCCAGTACTTC. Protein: CASSGGYQETQYF.

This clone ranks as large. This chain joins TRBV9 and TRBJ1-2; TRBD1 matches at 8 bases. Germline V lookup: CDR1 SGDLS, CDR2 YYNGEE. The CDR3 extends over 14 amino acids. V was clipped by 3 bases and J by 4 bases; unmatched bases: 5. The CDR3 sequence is CASSEEQGVYGYTF. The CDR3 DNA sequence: TGTGCCAGCAGCGAAGAACAGGGGGTCTATGGCTACACCTTC.

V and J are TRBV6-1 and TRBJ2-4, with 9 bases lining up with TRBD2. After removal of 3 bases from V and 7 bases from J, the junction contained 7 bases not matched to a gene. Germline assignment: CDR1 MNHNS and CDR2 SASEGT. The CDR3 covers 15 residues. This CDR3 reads CASSEQRGASNIQYF. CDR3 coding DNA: TGTGCCAGCAGTGAGCAGCGGGGGGCCTCGAACATTCAGTACTTC.

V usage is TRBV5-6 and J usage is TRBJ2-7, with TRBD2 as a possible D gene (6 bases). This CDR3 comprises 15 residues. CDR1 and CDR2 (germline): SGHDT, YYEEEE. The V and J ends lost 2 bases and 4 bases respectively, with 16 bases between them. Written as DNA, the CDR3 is TGTGCCAGCAGCTTAGAATTCGCGGGGTGGTACGAGCAGTACTTC. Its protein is CASSLEFAGWYEQYF.

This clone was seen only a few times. The CDR3 DNA reads TGTGCCAGCGGTGGGGCGCGGGAGCAGTACTTC. This gives the protein CASGGAREQYF. The V call is TRBV9, the J call TRBJ2-7, with D possibly matching TRBD1 (5 bases). Trimming took off 7 bases at V and 7 bases at J, with 12 bases between the two ends. CDR1 is SGDLS, CDR2 YYNGEE, per germline. The CDR3 spans 11 residues.

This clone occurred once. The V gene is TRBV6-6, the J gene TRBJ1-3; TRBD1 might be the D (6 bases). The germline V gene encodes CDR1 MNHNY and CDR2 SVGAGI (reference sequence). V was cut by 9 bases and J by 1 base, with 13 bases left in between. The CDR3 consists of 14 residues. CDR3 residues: CASLIQGSGNTIYF. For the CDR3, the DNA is TGTGCCAGTTTGATACAGGGATCTGGAAACACCATATATTTT.

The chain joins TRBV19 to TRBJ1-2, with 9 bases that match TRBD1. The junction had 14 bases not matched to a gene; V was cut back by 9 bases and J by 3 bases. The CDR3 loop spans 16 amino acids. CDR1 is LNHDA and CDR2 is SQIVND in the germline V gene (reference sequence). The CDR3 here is CASRPGQGLVHYGYTF. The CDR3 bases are TGTGCCAGCCGGCCGGGACAGGGTTTAGTTCACTATGGCTACACCTTC.

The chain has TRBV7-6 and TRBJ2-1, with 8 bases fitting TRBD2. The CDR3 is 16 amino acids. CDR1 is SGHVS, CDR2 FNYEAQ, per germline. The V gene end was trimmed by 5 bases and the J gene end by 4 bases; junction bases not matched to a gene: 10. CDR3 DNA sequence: TGTGCCAGCAGCCCGGGGGGGACCCTACGTTACAATGAGCAGTTCTTC. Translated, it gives CASSPGGTLRYNEQFF.

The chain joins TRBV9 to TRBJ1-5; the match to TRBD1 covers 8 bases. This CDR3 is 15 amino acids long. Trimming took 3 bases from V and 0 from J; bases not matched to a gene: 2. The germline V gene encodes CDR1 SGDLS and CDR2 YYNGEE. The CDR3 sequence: CASSGTGYSNQPQHF. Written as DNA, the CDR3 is TGTGCCAGCAGCGGGACAGGGTATAGCAATCAGCCCCAGCATTTT.

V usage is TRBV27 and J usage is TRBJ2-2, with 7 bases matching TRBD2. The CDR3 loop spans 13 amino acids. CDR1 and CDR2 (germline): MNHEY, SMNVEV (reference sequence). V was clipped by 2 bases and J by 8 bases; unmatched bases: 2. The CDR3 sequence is CASSLGGVGELFF. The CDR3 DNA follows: TGTGCCAGCAGTTTAGGGGGGGTAGGGGAGCTGTTTTTT.

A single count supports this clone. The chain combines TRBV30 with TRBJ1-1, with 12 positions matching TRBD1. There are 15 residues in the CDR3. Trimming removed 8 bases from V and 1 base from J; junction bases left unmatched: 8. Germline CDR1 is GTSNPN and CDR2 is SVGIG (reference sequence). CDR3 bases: TGTGCCAGTTACCGGGACAGGGGGCCGAACACTGAAGCTTTCTTT. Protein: CASYRDRGPNTEAFF.

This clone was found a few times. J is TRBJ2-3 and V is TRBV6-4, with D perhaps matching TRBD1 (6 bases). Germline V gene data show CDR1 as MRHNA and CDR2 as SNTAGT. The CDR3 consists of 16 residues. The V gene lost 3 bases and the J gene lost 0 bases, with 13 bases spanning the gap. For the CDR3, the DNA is TGTGCCAGCAGTGAACAGGGTGGAGCAAGCACAGATACGCAGTATTTT. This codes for CASSEQGGASTDTQYF.

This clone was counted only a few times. The CDR3, as DNA: TGTGCCAGCAGCGTTAGCGGGAGGCCCTCCTACAATGAGCAGTTCTTC. Its protein is CASSVSGRPSYNEQFF. The chain combines TRBV7-8 with TRBJ2-1; the match to TRBD2 covers 10 bases. The CDR3 runs to 16 residues. Germline V lookup: CDR1 SGHVS, CDR2 FQNEAQ. Trimming took 5 bases from V and 0 from J; bases not matched to a gene: 4.

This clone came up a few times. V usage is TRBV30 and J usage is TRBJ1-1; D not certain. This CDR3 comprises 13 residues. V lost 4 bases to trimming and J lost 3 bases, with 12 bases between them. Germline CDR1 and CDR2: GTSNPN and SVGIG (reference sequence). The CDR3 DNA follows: TGTGCCTGGACAAGGTCGGGAGACACTGAAGCTTTCTTT. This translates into CAWTRSGDTEAFF.

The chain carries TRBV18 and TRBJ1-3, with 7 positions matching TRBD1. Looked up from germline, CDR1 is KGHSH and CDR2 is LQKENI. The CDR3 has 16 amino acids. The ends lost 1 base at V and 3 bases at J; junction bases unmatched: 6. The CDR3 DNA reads TGTGCCAGCTCACCACGAGACAGGGTGTATGGAAACACCATATATTTT. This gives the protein CASSPRDRVYGNTIYF.

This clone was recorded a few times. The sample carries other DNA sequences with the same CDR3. The DNA of the CDR3 is TGTGCCTGGAGTAGACAGGGTAATCAGCCCCAGCATTTT. Translating gives CAWSRQGNQPQHF. The gene calls are TRBV30 and TRBJ1-5; 7 bases match TRBD1. Trimming removed 2 bases from V and 4 bases from J; junction bases left unmatched: 2. This CDR3 has 13 amino acids. CDR1 GTSNPN and CDR2 SVGIG come from the germline V gene (reference sequence).

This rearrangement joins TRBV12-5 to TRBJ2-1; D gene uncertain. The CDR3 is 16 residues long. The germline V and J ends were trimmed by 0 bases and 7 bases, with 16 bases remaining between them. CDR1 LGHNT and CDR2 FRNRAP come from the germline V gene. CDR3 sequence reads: CASGLVTSRLGNEQFF. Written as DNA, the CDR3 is TGTGCTAGTGGTTTGGTGACCTCCCGCCTCGGGAATGAGCAGTTCTTC.